This is a list of T cell receptor beta chains from one sample in a study of T-cell memory formation after mild COVID-19. One entry per CDR3 protein, called by TCRdb with MiXCR from the 5' RACE reads. Altogether 75,000 to 90,000 distinct CDR3 sequences are present, approximately 15% being singletons, with the ten largest covering around 31%. Sequencing input: PBMCs or a T cell subset sorted from them (not recorded which). The receptors stem from an adult woman who had mild COVID-19 (a few samples of this study predate the infection). Cell type and time point are not known. CDR3s include the opening cysteine and the closing phenylalanine or tryptophan. Each record gives: CDR3 protein, CDR3 DNA, J gene, D gene, clone size, V gene. The D gene is left open where the match is weak. Clone size is given for some rows only: seen once, a few or many times, or a class if the clone is expanded.

CDR3aa: CASSPEGGRGNEQFF
CDR3nt: TGTGCCAGCAGCCCGGAAGGGGGCCGGGGCAATGAGCAGTTCTTC
j_gene: TRBJ2-1
d_gene: TRBD1
abundance: few
v_gene: TRBV5-4

CDR3aa: CSGVPGQGIDYEQYF
CDR3nt: TGCAGTGGGGTCCCGGGACAGGGTATCGACTACGAGCAGTACTTC
j_gene: TRBJ2-7
d_gene: TRBD1
abundance: -
v_gene: TRBV20-1

CDR3aa: CASSLVAGEQYF
CDR3nt: TGTGCCAGCAGCTTAGTTGCGGGAGAGCAGTACTTC
j_gene: TRBJ2-7
d_gene: -
abundance: -
v_gene: TRBV7-9

CDR3aa: CASSGYWSSYNEQFF
CDR3nt: TGTGCCAGCAGCGGCTACTGGAGCTCCTACAATGAGCAGTTCTTC
j_gene: TRBJ2-1
d_gene: -
abundance: few
v_gene: TRBV7-2

CDR3aa: CASSEFLPSGLTDTQYF
CDR3nt: TGTGCCAGCAGTGAATTCCTGCCTAGCGGACTCACAGATACGCAGTATTTT
j_gene: TRBJ2-3
d_gene: TRBD2
abundance: few
v_gene: TRBV25-1

CDR3aa: CSARELAGQETQYF
CDR3nt: TGCAGTGCTCGAGAACTAGCGGGACAAGAGACCCAGTACTTC
j_gene: TRBJ2-5
d_gene: TRBD2
abundance: few
v_gene: TRBV20-1

CDR3aa: CASSQNSGGQETQYF
CDR3nt: TGTGCCAGCAGCCAAAATAGCGGGGGGCAAGAGACCCAGTACTTC
j_gene: TRBJ2-5
d_gene: TRBD2
abundance: many
v_gene: TRBV4-2

CDR3aa: CASSEGPLGADTQYF
CDR3nt: TGTGCCAGCAGCGAGGGTCCCTTAGGCGCAGATACGCAGTATTTT
j_gene: TRBJ2-3
d_gene: -
abundance: few
v_gene: TRBV5-6

CDR3aa: CAWSNLRIFYTF
CDR3nt: TGTGCCTGGAGTAACTTGCGGATATTCTACACCTTC
j_gene: TRBJ1-2
d_gene: -
abundance: -
v_gene: TRBV30

CDR3aa: CASSELRFSNQPQHF
CDR3nt: TGTGCCAGCAGTGAACTCCGGTTTAGCAATCAGCCCCAGCATTTT
j_gene: TRBJ1-5
d_gene: -
abundance: once
v_gene: TRBV2

CDR3aa: CASSLTPGYSTDTQYF
CDR3nt: TGTGCCAGCAGCTTAACGCCGGGGTATAGCACAGATACGCAGTATTTT
j_gene: TRBJ2-3
d_gene: -
abundance: -
v_gene: TRBV7-9

CDR3aa: CASSLVSRGGPAQFF
CDR3nt: TGTGCCAGCAGCTTAGTATCCAGGGGGGGACCAGCGCAGTTCTTC
j_gene: TRBJ2-1
d_gene: -
abundance: -
v_gene: TRBV7-9

CDR3aa: CASGLATNNEQFF
CDR3nt: TGTGCCAGTGGCCTAGCGACCAACAATGAGCAGTTCTTC
j_gene: TRBJ2-1
d_gene: -
abundance: few
v_gene: TRBV19

CDR3aa: CSARDLSGQGLYEQYF
CDR3nt: TGCAGTGCTAGAGATTTGTCGGGACAGGGTTTATACGAGCAGTACTTC
j_gene: TRBJ2-7
d_gene: TRBD1
abundance: -
v_gene: TRBV20-1

CDR3aa: CASSLVSGTGRVYTEAFF
CDR3nt: TGCGCCAGCAGCTTGGTATCAGGGACAGGGAGAGTGTACACTGAAGCTTTCTTT
j_gene: TRBJ1-1
d_gene: TRBD1
abundance: few
v_gene: TRBV5-1

CDR3aa: CAWRAGPGYTF
CDR3nt: TGTGCCTGGAGGGCGGGGCCCGGCTACACCTTC
j_gene: TRBJ1-2
d_gene: -
abundance: -
v_gene: TRBV30

CDR3aa: CATSDLRGGADTQYF
CDR3nt: TGTGCCACCAGTGATTTGAGGGGAGGAGCAGATACGCAGTATTTT
j_gene: TRBJ2-3
d_gene: -
abundance: few
v_gene: TRBV24-1

CDR3aa: CASSLGTSGMDTQYF
CDR3nt: TGTGCCAGCAGCCTCGGGACTAGCGGGATGGATACGCAGTATTTT
j_gene: TRBJ2-3
d_gene: TRBD2
abundance: few
v_gene: TRBV7-9

CDR3aa: CASSQDGGAYTEAFF
CDR3nt: TGTGCCAGCAGCCAAGATGGGGGGGCTTACACTGAAGCTTTCTTT
j_gene: TRBJ1-1
d_gene: -
abundance: few
v_gene: TRBV3-1

CDR3aa: CASSQVLGSGELFF
CDR3nt: TGTGCCAGCAGCCAAGTGCTCGGATCCGGGGAGCTGTTTTTT
j_gene: TRBJ2-2
d_gene: -
abundance: -
v_gene: TRBV14

CDR3aa: CASSNEASYEQYF
CDR3nt: TGTGCCAGCAGCAACGAAGCCTCCTACGAGCAGTACTTC
j_gene: TRBJ2-7
d_gene: -
abundance: few
v_gene: TRBV5-6

CDR3aa: CSARTETSAYNEQFF
CDR3nt: TGCAGTGCTAGGACTGAGACTAGCGCCTACAATGAGCAGTTCTTC
j_gene: TRBJ2-1
d_gene: TRBD2
abundance: few
v_gene: TRBV20-1

CDR3aa: CASSLGTSGSYEQYF
CDR3nt: TGCGCCAGCAGCCTTGGGACTAGCGGATCCTACGAGCAGTACTTC
j_gene: TRBJ2-7
d_gene: TRBD2
abundance: many
v_gene: TRBV5-1

CDR3aa: CASSRGEGIANTGELFF
CDR3nt: TGTGCCAGCAGCCGAGGGGAGGGGATCGCGAACACCGGGGAGCTGTTTTTT
j_gene: TRBJ2-2
d_gene: TRBD2
abundance: many
v_gene: TRBV7-3

CDR3aa: CASSSQGSRTDTQYF
CDR3nt: TGTGCCAGCAGCTCTCAGGGGTCACGCACAGATACGCAGTATTTT
j_gene: TRBJ2-3
d_gene: -
abundance: -
v_gene: TRBV5-5

CDR3aa: CASSGQFEAFF
CDR3nt: TGTGCCAGCAGTGGACAGTTTGAAGCTTTCTTT
j_gene: TRBJ1-1
d_gene: -
abundance: -
v_gene: TRBV27

CDR3aa: CAWRSGLAGAFPGHEQFF
CDR3nt: TGTGCCTGGAGATCAGGACTAGCGGGGGCCTTTCCCGGTCATGAGCAGTTCTTC
j_gene: TRBJ2-1
d_gene: TRBD2
abundance: -
v_gene: TRBV30

CDR3aa: CASSPDSNTGELFF
CDR3nt: TGTGCCAGCAGCCCGGATAGCAACACCGGGGAGCTGTTTTTT
j_gene: TRBJ2-2
d_gene: -
abundance: few
v_gene: TRBV7-2

CDR3aa: CASSQDRAVSGANVLTF
CDR3nt: TGCGCCAGCAGCCAAGATCGAGCGGTCTCTGGGGCCAACGTCCTGACTTTC
j_gene: TRBJ2-6
d_gene: -
abundance: few
v_gene: TRBV4-3